This record concerns one TCR beta chain sequence. Looked up from germline, CDR1 is MNHEY and CDR2 is SVGAGI. Trimming removed 0 bases at V and 2 bases at J, with 12 bases between. The CDR3 extends over 16 amino acids. This sample was included in a study of blood T cell repertoires in COVID-19. Whole-study context: Acute and convalescent COVID-19 samples came from the United States, Italy and Spain.

Cohort allocation depended upon clinical history that participants reported. As handled by the study authors: Quantification of nucleated cells was approximated via reference gene primer amplification. Only in-frame clones appear in the TCRdb table, and some are missing; sequencing was by immunoSEQ multiplex PCR. V and J calls plus clone size are reproduced from that table; the DNA served to infer D and trimming. This repertoire shows roughly 330,000 clones, around nine tenths found once; its top ten account for less than 6.5%. Specimen: PBMCs or T cells enriched from blood (not recorded which). The sequence was obtained from a man aged 25 to 40 who had recovered from COVID-19. This sequence joins TRBV6-5 and TRBJ2-3, with a weak D call TRBD2 (6 bases). The CDR3 protein is CASSYSWGGNTDTQYF. In DNA, the CDR3 is TGTGCCAGCAGTTACTCGTGGGGAGGTAACACAGATACGCAGTATTTT.